The source of this T cell receptor (beta chain) is a study of control samples from healthy donors and cancer patients. CDR1 is MRHNA and CDR2 is SNTAGT in the germline V gene. The CDR3 has 14 amino acids. V was trimmed by 8 bases and J by 8 bases, leaving 18 bases between them. Sequencing used immunoSEQ multiplex PCR; TCRdb keeps in-frame clones, though not all of them. The sample yields about 410,000 clones, about 93% seen once. Sequencing input: PBMCs. V usage is TRBV6-4 and J usage is TRBJ1-4; a weak D match, TRBD1 (5 bases). This receptor was identified in a man in his forties with head and neck cancer. CDR3 sequence reads: CASLVEGADEKLFF. The CDR3 coding sequence is TGTGCCAGCCTGGTTGAAGGGGCGGACGAAAAACTGTTTTTT.